This TCR beta chain was profiled in a study of radiotherapy plus CTLA-4 blockade in lung cancer. Findings and caveats of the study: Early clonal dynamics of blood T cells, together with interferon-beta, were reported as the best response predictor. TCR clones of tumor origin grew in blood after radiotherapy plus ipilimumab.

As regards this clone: Its matching antigen is unknown.

Ipilimumab-mediated CTLA-4 blockade plus focal radiation was given to patients having chemo-refractory metastatic non-small-cell lung cancer. The CDR3 extends over 17 amino acids. In germline, CDR1 is LGHNA, CDR2 YNFKEQ. The trim removed 4 bases at V and 0 bases at J, leaving 6 bases unmatched. Generated by immunoSEQ multiplex PCR, the TCRdb table keeps only in-frame clones and is missing some. This sample carries around 32,000 clones, roughly four fifths of them seen once, and the ten largest clones take about 26%. V and J are TRBV4-2 and TRBJ2-3; 11 bases align to TRBD2. The sequenced sample was peripheral blood, obtained from a patient treated with radiotherapy plus ipilimumab. The sequence was obtained from a human donor with non-small cell lung cancer that progressed on radiotherapy plus ipilimumab. CDR3: CASSRLGTSGSTDTQYF. The CDR3 DNA is TGTGCCAGCAGCCGCCTTGGGACTAGCGGTAGCACAGATACGCAGTATTTT.